This TCR beta chain was sequenced during a study of cytomegalovirus exposure and HLA in healthy donors. With V trimmed by 6 bases and J by 5 bases, 6 bases remained unmatched. This CDR3 contains 16 residues. CDR1 is SNHLY, CDR2 FYNNEI, per germline. The method was immunoSEQ multiplex PCR; TCRdb's version includes in-frame clones alone and lacks a portion of them. The sample consists of about 200,000 clones, around four fifths of them appearing once. The sequencing sample was made of PBMCs. The source is a woman aged 18-35 years in good health and CMV-seronegative. The chain employs TRBV2 and TRBJ2-2, with 13 nucleotides matching TRBD2. The chain's CDR3 is CASRVTSGGRTGELFF. CDR3 bases: TGTGCCAGCAGGGTGACTAGCGGGGGGCGGACCGGGGAGCTGTTTTTT.